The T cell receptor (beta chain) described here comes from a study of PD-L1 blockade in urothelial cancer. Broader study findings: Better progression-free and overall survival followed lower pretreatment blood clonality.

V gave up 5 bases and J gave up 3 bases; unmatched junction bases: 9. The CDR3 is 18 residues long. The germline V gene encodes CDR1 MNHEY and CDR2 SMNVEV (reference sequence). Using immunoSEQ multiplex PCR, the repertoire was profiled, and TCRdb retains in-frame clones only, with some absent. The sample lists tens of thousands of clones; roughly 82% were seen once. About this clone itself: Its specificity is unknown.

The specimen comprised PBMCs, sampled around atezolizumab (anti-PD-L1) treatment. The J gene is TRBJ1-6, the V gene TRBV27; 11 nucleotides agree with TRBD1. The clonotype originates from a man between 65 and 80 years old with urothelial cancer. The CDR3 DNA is TGTGCCAGCAGTCCACTAGGACAGGGGGCCTTCTATAATTCACCCCTCCACTTT. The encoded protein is CASSPLGQGAFYNSPLHF.